The present entry profiles one TCR beta chain with its context. V lost 5 bases and J 4 bases, leaving 11 bases between the germline ends. Germline assignment: CDR1 SGHAT and CDR2 FQNNGV. This CDR3 spans 13 amino acids. The data are from a study of blood T cell repertoires in COVID-19. Study context: Some COVID-19 samples were acute and others convalescent; all came from the United States, Italy and Spain. PBMCs, B-cell-depleted T cells, or T cells were the source of the cDNA or gDNA that made up the material.

Authors' data handling: Counts of nucleated cells, estimated from reference gene primer amplification, were obtained. Some clones are missing from TCRdb's copy, which holds only in-frame ones; the method was immunoSEQ multiplex PCR. V and J calls plus clone size are reproduced from that table; the DNA served to infer D and trimming. Among roughly 280,000 clones listed, 80% to 90% were seen once. The source material was peripheral blood. V gene TRBV11-2 combines with J gene TRBJ1-2; no clear D. This sequence was found in a woman aged 70-85 years with acute or convalescent COVID-19. CDR3 amino acids: CASSHSPAYGYTF. CDR3 nucleotides: TGTGCCAGCAGCCACAGCCCGGCCTATGGCTACACCTTC.